The 21 T cell receptor beta chains reported below all come from one sample, sequenced in a study of blood T cell repertoires in COVID-19. Sequencing was performed with immunoSEQ multiplex PCR; in TCRdb, only in-frame clones are kept and a portion is missing. The sample gives about 300,000 clones, 80% to 95% of which show up once; 6.5% to 8% is in the top ten. Sequencing was done on a sample of peripheral blood. These receptors were taken from a woman in her thirties with COVID-19, enrolled during active disease.

The V gene is TRBV28, the J gene TRBJ2-2, with 8 bases lining up with TRBD2. CDR1 and CDR2 from the germline V gene are MDHEN and SYDVKM. V gave up 3 bases and J gave up 0 bases; unmatched junction bases: 9. CDR3 length: 18 residues. The CDR3 reads CASSFGPAGVSNTGELFF. CDR3 in DNA: TGTGCCAGCAGTTTCGGCCCAGCGGGAGTTTCGAACACCGGGGAGCTGTTTTTT. Full variable domain (outside the CDR3, taken from reference TRBV28 and TRBJ2-2): DVKVTQSSRYLVKRTGEKVFLECVQDMDHENMFWYRQDPGLGLRLIYFSYDVKMKEKGDIPEGYSVSREKKERFSLILESASTNQTSMYLCASSFGPAGVSNTGELFFGEGSRLTVL.

V gene TRBV15 combines with J gene TRBJ2-3; D might be TRBD2 (6 bases). Trimming shortened V by 0 bases and J by 3 bases, and 13 bases separated the two germline ends. Germline CDR1 LNHNV, CDR2 YYDKDF (reference sequence). CDR3 length: 16 amino acids. CDR3 DNA sequence: TGTGCCACCAGCAGAGATGCGGGCGGGATAACAGATACGCAGTATTTT. Translation gives CATSRDAGGITDTQYF.

V is TRBV3-1 (or the pseudogene TRBV3-2) and J is TRBJ1-4; possible D gene TRBD1, 6 bases. The CDR3 length is 16 residues. The V gene lost 2 bases and the J gene lost 5 bases, with 15 bases spanning the gap. Germline V gene lookup returns CDR1 LGHDT and CDR2 YNNKEL (reference sequence). CDR3 DNA sequence: TGTGCCAGCAGCCAATCTCTCGGGACACGAAATGAAAAACTGTTTTTT. Translated: CASSQSLGTRNEKLFF.

The chain is built from TRBV6-6 and TRBJ1-6, with D possibly matching TRBD1 (5 bases). The ends were cut back, 0 bases at V and 9 bases at J, with 9 bases in the middle. Germline CDR1 and CDR2: MNHNY and SVGAGI (reference sequence). This CDR3 has 14 amino acids. Here the CDR3 DNA reads TGTGCCAGCAGTTACTCAGGGGCGCGTTCACCCCTCCACTTT. Translation: CASSYSGARSPLHF.

This sequence joins TRBV2 and TRBJ1-1; no clear D gene. The CDR3 loop spans 12 amino acids. Germline CDR1 SNHLY, CDR2 FYNNEI. The germline V and J ends were trimmed by 8 bases and 4 bases, with 11 bases remaining between them. The CDR3 spells CASYPESTEAFF. For the CDR3, the DNA is TGTGCCAGCTATCCCGAGTCCACTGAAGCTTTCTTT. Supplemented by reference TRBV2 and TRBJ1-1, the full variable domain reads EPEVTQTPSHQVTQMGQEVILRCVPISNHLYFYWYRQILGQKVEFLVSFYNNEISEKSEIFDDQFSVERPDGSNFTLKIRSTKLEDSAMYFCASYPESTEAFFGQGTRLTVV.

V is TRBV5-4 and J is TRBJ2-1; TRBD2 aligns across 7 bases. V lost 1 base, J lost 7 bases, and 14 bases stayed unmatched. Germline V gene lookup returns CDR1 SGHNT and CDR2 YYREEE (reference sequence). This CDR3 region has 17 residues. As DNA, the CDR3 is TGTGCCAGCAGCTTGCGGAAGGGTAGCGGGCGGTGGAATGAGCAGTTCTTC. This gives the protein CASSLRKGSGRWNEQFF.

This clone was seen just once. The CDR3 loop reads CATSPRGTSYEQYF. CDR3 nucleotides: TGTGCCACCAGTCCCCGGGGAACTTCCTACGAGCAGTACTTC. V is TRBV24-1 and J is TRBJ2-7; tentative D call: TRBD2 (5 bases). There are 14 residues in the CDR3. CDR1 and CDR2 (germline): KGHDR, SFDVKD. Trimming shortened V by 6 bases and J by 1 base, and 12 bases separated the two germline ends.

This clone was seen just once. The J gene is TRBJ2-7, the V gene TRBV7-9, with D possibly TRBD2 on 5 matching bases. Germline lookup yields CDR1 SEHNR and CDR2 FQNEAQ (reference sequence). This CDR3 is 14 amino acids long. Deletions cut 4 bases from V and 7 bases from J, with 17 bases between. The CDR3: CASSYSRGSGEQYF. DNA for the CDR3: TGTGCCAGCAGCTATTCCCGGGGATCGGGAGAGCAGTACTTC.

V gene TRBV29-1 combines with J gene TRBJ1-2, with D perhaps TRBD1 (6 bases). The CDR3 has 12 residues. Germline lookup yields CDR1 SQVTM and CDR2 ANQGSEA. The V gene lost 7 bases and the J gene lost 6 bases, with 15 bases spanning the gap. CDR3 residues: CSATGSKNGYTF. Written as DNA, the CDR3 is TGCAGCGCAACAGGGTCGAAGAATGGCTACACCTTC.

The rearrangement joins TRBV28 to TRBJ2-7; 13 nucleotides align to TRBD2. V was clipped by 5 bases and J by 4 bases; unmatched bases: 5. Germline V lookup: CDR1 MDHEN, CDR2 SYDVKM. CDR3 length: 15 amino acids. Written as DNA, the CDR3 is TGTGCCAGCAGTAGGGGACTAGCGGGATCTTACGAGCAGTACTTC. Translation gives CASSRGLAGSYEQYF.

The chain joins TRBV15 to TRBJ2-1, with 7 nucleotides matching TRBD1. Germline CDR1 and CDR2: LNHNV and YYDKDF (reference sequence). This CDR3 spans 15 amino acids. Unmatched junction bases numbered 4, after V lost 1 base and J lost 4 bases. CDR3 nucleotide sequence: TGTGCCACCAGCAGAGGCCGGGACAGATACAATGAGCAGTTCTTC. Translation: CATSRGRDRYNEQFF.

This clone is a singleton in its sample. The CDR3 region has the DNA TGTGCCAGCAGCTTGTCGACACAGGAGATCGGGGAGCTGTTTTTT. It codes for CASSLSTQEIGELFF. The V call is TRBV5-4, the J call TRBJ2-2; D is possibly TRBD1 (5 bases). This CDR3 spans 15 amino acids. Trimming removed 1 base from V and 7 bases from J, with 14 bases in between. CDR1 is SGHNT and CDR2 is YYREEE in the germline V gene (reference sequence).

This clone was recorded only once. This sequence joins TRBV2 and TRBJ1-1; the match to TRBD1 covers 10 bases. Germline V gene lookup returns CDR1 SNHLY and CDR2 FYNNEI. CDR3 length: 15 residues. Germline trimming cut 8 bases from V and 0 bases from J; bases unmatched to any gene: 6. The CDR3 region is CASPGQGILNTEAFF. The CDR3 DNA is TGTGCCAGCCCGGGACAGGGGATATTGAACACTGAAGCTTTCTTT. Using reference TRBV2 and TRBJ1-1 for the parts outside the CDR3, the full variable domain is EPEVTQTPSHQVTQMGQEVILRCVPISNHLYFYWYRQILGQKVEFLVSFYNNEISEKSEIFDDQFSVERPDGSNFTLKIRSTKLEDSAMYFCASPGQGILNTEAFFGQGTRLTVV.

The chain joins TRBV3-1 (or the pseudogene TRBV3-2) to TRBJ2-1; 9 bases match TRBD2. The ends lost 4 bases at V and 8 bases at J; junction bases unmatched: 6. Germline values: CDR1 LGHDT, CDR2 YNNKEL (reference sequence). CDR3 size: 14 residues. CDR3 bases: TGTGCCAGCAGCCTCGGACTAGCGACGTATGAGCAGTTCTTC. Its translation: CASSLGLATYEQFF.

The V and J genes are TRBV7-9 and TRBJ2-3; 8 bases line up with TRBD2. The CDR3 runs to 17 residues. The V and J ends lost 4 bases and 2 bases, in that order; junction bases with no gene match: 11. Germline loops: CDR1 SEHNR, CDR2 FQNEAQ (reference sequence). In DNA form, the CDR3 reads TGTGCCAGCAGCTCCCGCCCGACTAGCGAGTACACAGATACGCAGTATTTT. As protein: CASSSRPTSEYTDTQYF. Filled out from reference TRBV7-9 and TRBJ2-3, the complete variable domain reads DTGVSQNPRHKITKRGQNVTFRCDPISEHNRLYWYRQTLGQGPEFLTYFQNEAQLEKSRLLSDRFSAERPKGSFSTLEIQRTEQGDSAMYLCASSSRPTSEYTDTQYFGPGTRLTVL.

The genes are TRBV19 and TRBJ1-2; no firm D call. Germline V gene data show CDR1 as LNHDA and CDR2 as SQIVND (reference sequence). This CDR3 is 17 amino acids long. Deletions cut 1 base from V and 6 bases from J, with 21 bases between. The CDR3 reads CASSIAGEGRLVNGYTF. The CDR3 nucleotides are TGTGCCAGTAGTATAGCAGGCGAAGGCAGGCTTGTCAATGGCTACACCTTC.

The V gene is TRBV9, the J gene TRBJ2-2; TRBD1 might be the D (7 bases). This CDR3 region has 15 residues. Germline-derived CDR1 and CDR2 are SGDLS and YYNGEE. V lost 3 bases, J lost 4 bases, and 13 bases lay in between. The CDR3 DNA sequence: TGTGCCAGCAGCGCCTCAGGGGGGCTCACCGGGGAGCTGTTTTTT. Translation gives CASSASGGLTGELFF.

The CDR3 nucleotides read TGTGCCATCAGTCCCACGGGAGGGGCGAACACTGAAGCTTTCTTT. It specifies CAISPTGGANTEAFF. This sequence joins TRBV10-3 and TRBJ1-1, with D perhaps TRBD1 (5 bases). Trimming cost V 5 bases and J 1 base, with 14 bases left between them. Germline V gene data show CDR1 as ENHRY and CDR2 as SYGVKD. The CDR3 is made up of 15 amino acids.

This sequence joins TRBV2 and TRBJ2-2; 8 bases are a match to TRBD2. Germline CDR1 and CDR2: SNHLY and FYNNEI. The J segment lost 2 bases and the V segment lost 3 bases, leaving 5 bases of the junction unmatched. There are 16 residues in the CDR3. CDR3 in amino acids: CASSDSGSHNTGELFF. The CDR3 DNA is TGTGCCAGCAGTGACAGCGGGAGTCACAACACCGGGGAGCTGTTTTTT. Drawing the rest from reference TRBV2 and TRBJ2-2, the complete variable domain is EPEVTQTPSHQVTQMGQEVILRCVPISNHLYFYWYRQILGQKVEFLVSFYNNEISEKSEIFDDQFSVERPDGSNFTLKIRSTKLEDSAMYFCASSDSGSHNTGELFFGEGSRLTVL.

V usage is TRBV3-1 (or the pseudogene TRBV3-2) and J usage is TRBJ2-1, with TRBD2 matching over 7 bases. CDR3 length: 18 residues. Germline V gene sequence: CDR1 LGHDT, CDR2 YNNKEL (reference sequence). V lost 0 bases to trimming and J lost 0 bases; unmatched junction nucleotides: 8. In nucleotides, the CDR3 is TGTGCCAGCAGCCAAGATATAGGAGGCGGGAGCTCCTACAATGAGCAGTTCTTC. As protein: CASSQDIGGGSSYNEQFF.

The genes are TRBV5-1 and TRBJ1-3, with a weak D call TRBD1 (5 bases). This CDR3 is 18 amino acids long. Trimming took off 4 bases at V and 2 bases at J, with 22 bases between the two ends. Germline CDR1 SGHRS, CDR2 YFSETQ. CDR3 in DNA: TGCGCCAGCAGCGCCCAGGTTCAAACAGGCCTGACTGGAAACACCATATATTTT. This translates into CASSAQVQTGLTGNTIYF.